The subject of this entry is one T cell receptor (beta chain). An end of the junction differs from the germline gene, which may be a read error. The data were taken from a study of blood T cell repertoires in COVID-19. About the research overall: In each case, the material was cDNA or gDNA derived from T cells, B-cell-depleted T cells, or PBMCs.

This CDR3 spans 13 amino acids. Germline V gene lookup returns CDR1 SGHTA and CDR2 FQGNSA. TCRdb's table, derived via immunoSEQ multiplex PCR, lists solely in-frame clones and lacks some. The data show about 300,000 clones, around 88% seen once. The chain joins TRBV7-2 to TRBJ1-4; TRBD1 is a possible D gene (5 bases). Sequencing used peripheral blood. This clonotype was obtained from a woman aged 25 to 39 who had recovered from COVID-19. The CDR3 DNA is TGTGCCAGCAGCAGGGGAACTGATGAAAAACTGTTTTTT. This translates into CASSRGTDEKLFF.